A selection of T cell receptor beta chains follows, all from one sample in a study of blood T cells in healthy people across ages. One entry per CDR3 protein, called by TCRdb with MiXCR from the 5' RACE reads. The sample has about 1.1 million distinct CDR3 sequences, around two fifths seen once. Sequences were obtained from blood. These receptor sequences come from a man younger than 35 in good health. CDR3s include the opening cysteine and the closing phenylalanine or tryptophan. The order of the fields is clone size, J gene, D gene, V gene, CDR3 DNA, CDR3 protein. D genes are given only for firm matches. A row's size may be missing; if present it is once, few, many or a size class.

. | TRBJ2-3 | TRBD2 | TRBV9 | TGTGCCAGCAGCGTAGTCGAAGCGGGGGGCACAGATACGCAGTATTTT | CASSVVEAGGTDTQYF
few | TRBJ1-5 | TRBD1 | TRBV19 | TGTGCCAGTAGTCAGGGGGCTTACGGTCAGCCCCAGCATTTT | CASSQGAYGQPQHF
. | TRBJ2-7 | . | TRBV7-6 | TGTGCCAGCAGCTCGTCGGGACGCCAGGGATCTAGAATGGACTCCTCCGAGCAGTACTTC | CASSSSGRQGSRMDSSEQYF
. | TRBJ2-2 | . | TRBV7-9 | TGTGCCAGCAGCTTAGGTCCCTCAATGGCGACCGGGGAGCTGTTTTTT | CASSLGPSMATGELFF
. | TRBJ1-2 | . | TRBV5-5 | TGTGCCAGCAGCTTGGTCCACCAAGCTAACTATGGCTACACCTTC | CASSLVHQANYGYTF
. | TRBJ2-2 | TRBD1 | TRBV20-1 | TGCAGTGGGCCCGACAGGGGGACCGGGGAGCTGTTTTTT | CSGPDRGTGELFF
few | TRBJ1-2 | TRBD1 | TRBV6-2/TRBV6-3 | TGTGCCAGCAGTACACAGGGGGCGGTAGACTATGGCTACACCTTC | CASSTQGAVDYGYTF
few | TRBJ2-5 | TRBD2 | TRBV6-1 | TGTGCCAGCAGTCAACTAGCGTGGTACCAAGAGACCCAGTACTTC | CASSQLAWYQETQYF
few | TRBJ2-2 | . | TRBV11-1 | TGTGCCAGCAGCTTAGAACTAGCTTCTGTCGGGGAGCTGTTTTTT | CASSLELASVGELFF
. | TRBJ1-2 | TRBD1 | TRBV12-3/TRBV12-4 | TGTGCCAGCAGTTTGCATCCGGGACAGGGAGACTATGGCTACACCTTC | CASSLHPGQGDYGYTF
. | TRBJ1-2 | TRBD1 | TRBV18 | TGTGCCAGCTCACTAGGACAGGGGAAGAACTATGGCTACACCTTC | CASSLGQGKNYGYTF
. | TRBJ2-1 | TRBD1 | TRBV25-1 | TGTGCCAGCAGTGAGGAACGACAGGGTAACAATGAGCAGTTCTTC | CASSEERQGNNEQFF
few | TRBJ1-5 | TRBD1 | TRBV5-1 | TGCGCCAGCAGCTCGGGACAGGGAGGTTCGGACCAGCCCCAGCATTTT | CASSSGQGGSDQPQHF
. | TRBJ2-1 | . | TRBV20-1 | TGCAGTGCTAGCTGCGTTGCGGGCCATGAGCAGTTCTTC | CSASCVAGHEQFF
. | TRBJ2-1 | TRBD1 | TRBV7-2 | TGTGCCAGCAGCTTATACGGACAGGGGGCGTCGAATGAGCAGTTCTTC | CASSLYGQGASNEQFF
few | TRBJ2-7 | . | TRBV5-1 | TGCGCCAGCAGGCATCCGGGACATTACTACGAGCAGTACTTC | CASRHPGHYYEQYF
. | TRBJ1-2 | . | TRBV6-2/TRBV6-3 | TGTGCCAGCAGTTATGAGGGGCTTGACTATGGCTACACCTTC | CASSYEGLDYGYTF
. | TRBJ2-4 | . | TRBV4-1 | TGCGCCAGCAGCCAATCGTCGGAGGGGGCCAAAAACATTCAGTACTTC | CASSQSSEGAKNIQYF
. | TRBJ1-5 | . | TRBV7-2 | TGTGCCAACAGCCAAGAGGCGGGCACCAATCAGCCCCAGCATTTT | CANSQEAGTNQPQHF
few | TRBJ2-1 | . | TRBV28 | TGTGCCAGCAGTCCCAACGAACCTTGGACAGCGTACGGGGAGCAGTTCTTC | CASSPNEPWTAYGEQFF
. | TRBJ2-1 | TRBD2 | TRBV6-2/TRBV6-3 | TGTGCCAGCACTCGGACTAGCGGGCGTGAGCAGTTCTTC | CASTRTSGREQFF
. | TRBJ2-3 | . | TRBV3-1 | TGTGCCAGCAGCCCCCCGCCCCGCCCCTACACAGATACGCAGTATTTT | CASSPPPRPYTDTQYF
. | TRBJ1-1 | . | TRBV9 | TGTGCCAGCAGCGTAGTAGGGGAGGGGGCTGAAGCTTTCTTT | CASSVVGEGAEAFF
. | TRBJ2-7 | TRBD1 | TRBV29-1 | TGCAGCGCTGTGGACAGGGGAGTATCCAATGAGCAGTACTTC | CSAVDRGVSNEQYF
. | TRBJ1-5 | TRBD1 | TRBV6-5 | TGTGCCAGCAGTTCCTACCTTCCTACAGGGGCCGGCCAGCCCCAGCATTTT | CASSSYLPTGAGQPQHF
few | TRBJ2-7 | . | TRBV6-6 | TGTGCCAGCAGTTACTCCGGGGGCTCCAGACCCAATGAGCAGTACTTC | CASSYSGGSRPNEQYF
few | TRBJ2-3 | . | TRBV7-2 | TGTGCCAGCAGCTCGGAGCCCTACACAGATACGCAGTATTTT | CASSSEPYTDTQYF
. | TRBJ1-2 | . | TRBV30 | TGTGCCTGGAGTACAAGACAGGACGGAATCTATGGCTACACCTTC | CAWSTRQDGIYGYTF
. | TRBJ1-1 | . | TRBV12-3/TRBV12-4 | TGTGCCAGCAGCCCAAGCGGGGGGCGTCAAAACGCTGAAGCTTTCTTT | CASSPSGGRQNAEAFF
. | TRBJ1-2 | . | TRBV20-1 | TGCAGTGCTCGCCCCCTCAGAGTGGACTATGGCTACACCTTC | CSARPLRVDYGYTF
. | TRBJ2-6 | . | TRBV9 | TGTGCCAGCAGCGGACAGGTCTCTGAGGCCAACGTCCTGACTTTC | CASSGQVSEANVLTF
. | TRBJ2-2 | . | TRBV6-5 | TGTGCCAGCAGGTACGGTGGCCGGGAGCTGTTTTTT | CASRYGGRELFF
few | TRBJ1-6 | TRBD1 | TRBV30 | TGTGCCTGGACCACCGGGACAGGGGGGCTCTATAATTCACCCCTCCACTTT | CAWTTGTGGLYNSPLHF